The rows below give T cell receptor beta chains drawn from one sample of a study of cytotoxic CD8 clonotypes in ibrutinib-treated CLL. The data were produced by immunoSEQ multiplex PCR, yet TCRdb's version contains in-frame clones alone and is incomplete. The sample shows 200,000 to 250,000 clones, roughly 65% of them seen only once. The sample in question was PBMCs, obtained after 12 months of ibrutinib treatment. The receptors shown here come from a human donor with chronic lymphocytic leukemia. The CDR3 runs from the conserved cysteine through the conserved F or W. The order of the fields is V gene, clone size, J gene, D gene, CDR3 length, CDR3 DNA, CDR3 protein. The D gene is left open where the match is weak. Clone size is stated in some rows and not others, as once, few, many or a class when expanded.

TRBV29-1,-,TRBJ2-7,TRBD1,12,TGCAGCGGGGGGACAGTTGCCTACGAGCAGTACTTC,CSGGTVAYEQYF
TRBV4-1,-,TRBJ2-1,TRBD2,17,TGCGCCAGCAGCCAAGGCCGGCTAGCGGGTCAGTACAATGAGCAGTTCTTC,CASSQGRLAGQYNEQFF
TRBV4-3,few,TRBJ2-7,TRBD1,17,TGCGCCAGCAGCCAGCGCTCCTCCGGGACAGGGGTTTACGAGCAGTACTTC,CASSQRSSGTGVYEQYF
TRBV15,-,TRBJ1-5,-,18,TGTGCCACCAGCAGAGATCCTTACAGTGATTATAGCAATCAGCCCCAGCATTTT,CATSRDPYSDYSNQPQHF
TRBV7-8,once,TRBJ1-1,-,15,TGTGCCAGCAGCTTAGCGCTGGGGCTGAACACTGAAGCTTTCTTT,CASSLALGLNTEAFF
TRBV30,-,TRBJ1-3,-,16,TGTGCCTGGAAGGTCAGGGGTTACTCCTCTGGAAACACCATATATTTT,CAWKVRGYSSGNTIYF
TRBV30,-,TRBJ2-3,-,14,TGTGCCTGGAGTAGGGCAGGTTCTTCAGATACGCAGTATTTT,CAWSRAGSSDTQYF
TRBV7-3,-,TRBJ1-2,TRBD1,15,TGTGCCAGCAGCCCAACAGGGGGCGCTCACTATGGCTACACCTTC,CASSPTGGAHYGYTF
TRBV30,once,TRBJ1-1,TRBD1,14,TGTGCCTCTCGGCGGGGACAGGGTGAAACTGAAGCTTTCTTT,CASRRGQGETEAFF
TRBV30,-,TRBJ2-2,TRBD2,15,TGTGCCTGGAGTCCTAGCGGGAGGAACACCGGGGAGCTGTTTTTT,CAWSPSGRNTGELFF
TRBV2,-,TRBJ2-5,-,18,TGTGCCAGCAGTGGGGACCTAACAGGGAGGGTTGGTCAAGAGACCCAGTACTTC,CASSGDLTGRVGQETQYF
TRBV7-2,-,TRBJ2-2,-,15,TGTGCCAGCAGCCCAGAGAATACGAACACCGGGGAGCTGTTTTTT,CASSPENTNTGELFF
TRBV7-3,-,TRBJ2-1,TRBD2,19,TGTGCCAGCAGCTTAGAGCCGGGACTAGCGGGAGCGGGGTACAATGAGCAGTTCTTC,CASSLEPGLAGAGYNEQFF
TRBV5-1,-,TRBJ2-2,-,15,TGCGCCAGCAGCTTGGAGGGACTTAAAACCGGGGAGCTGTTTTTT,CASSLEGLKTGELFF
TRBV29-1,-,TRBJ1-3,-,16,TGCAGCGCAGGGGTCAGGACCTCGAGCTCTGGAAACACCATATATTTT,CSAGVRTSSSGNTIYF
TRBV13,-,TRBJ2-3,-,15,TGTGCCAGCAGCTTAGGACAGGGAGAGACAGATACGCAGTATTTT,CASSLGQGETDTQYF
TRBV11-3,-,TRBJ2-7,-,12,TGTGCCAGCAGCGGGGTCCCCTACGAGCAGTACTTC,CASSGVPYEQYF
TRBV5-1,few,TRBJ2-1,TRBD2,18,TGCGCCAGCAGCTATGGTGTAGCGGGGGGTACGTCCTACAATGAGCAGTTCTTC,CASSYGVAGGTSYNEQFF